These 28 T cell receptor beta chains were all obtained from the same sample, sequenced in a study of blood T cell repertoires in COVID-19 (TCRdb year 2020). The library was built by means of the immunoSEQ multiplex PCR assay. This immuneACCESS table, as held by TCRdb, lists in-frame sequences with V and J called but not all clones. Of the missing ones, under half trace to an unresolved V gene in checked studies; the others have no known cause. Here the sample has tens of thousands of clones; 78% occur a single time. The ten largest clones add up to approximately 36% of the sample. Sequenced: peripheral blood. These receptors came from an elderly man with acute or convalescent COVID-19.

Only one count was recorded for this clone. The J gene is TRBJ1-5, the V gene TRBV11-2, with D possibly TRBD1 on 5 matching bases. This CDR3 is built from 14 residues. Per germline, CDR1 SGHAT and CDR2 FQNNGV. V was shortened by 5 bases and J by 6 bases, with 14 bases between the two germline ends. CDR3: CASSPGGNRQPQHF. The CDR3 nucleotides read TGTGCCAGCAGCCCCGGGGGGAATCGTCAGCCCCAGCATTTT.

The chain has TRBV2 and TRBJ2-4; TRBD2 agrees at 7 bases. CDR1 is SNHLY, CDR2 FYNNEI, per germline. Unmatched junction bases numbered 3, after V lost 7 bases and J lost 6 bases. The CDR3 contains 12 residues. The CDR3 is CASMGGGNIQYF. CDR3 DNA: TGTGCCAGCATGGGGGGGGGAAACATTCAGTACTTC.

This clone was counted between two and nine times. The genes are TRBV4-2 and TRBJ2-3, with 16 nucleotides matching TRBD2. This CDR3 comprises 18 residues. CDR1 and CDR2 (germline): LGHNA, YNFKEQ. J gave up 2 bases and V 4 bases, and 6 bases lay outside the gene matches. The CDR3 DNA sequence: TGTGCCAGCAGCCCCGCGGGACTAGCGGGGGGGTACACAGATACGCAGTATTTT. Protein: CASSPAGLAGGYTDTQYF.

The CDR3 DNA reads as TGTGCCAGTAGTATGGGTGGACATGATTCCTATGGCTACACCTTC. This encodes CASSMGGHDSYGYTF. The chain joins TRBV19 to TRBJ1-2; D is perhaps TRBD1 (5 bases). Per the germline V gene, CDR1 is LNHDA and CDR2 is SQIVND (reference sequence). V dropped 3 bases and J dropped 4 bases, with 15 bases sitting between them. CDR3 size: 15 residues.

This clone was seen once. The CDR3 region has the DNA TGTGCCAGCAGCCAGGAGAGGTTCCAGAGGGGGGGGCCGCCCAATGAGCAGTTCTTC. This gives the protein CASSQERFQRGGPPNEQFF. V usage is TRBV3-1 (or the pseudogene TRBV3-2) and J usage is TRBJ2-1; perhaps TRBD2 as D (7 bases). Per the germline V gene, CDR1 is LGHDT and CDR2 is YNNKEL (reference sequence). V shed 3 bases and J shed 6 bases, with 27 bases lying between them. The CDR3 has 19 amino acids.

The V call is TRBV19, the J call TRBJ2-4; 8 bases line up with TRBD2. The germline CDR1 and CDR2 sequences are LNHDA and SQIVND (reference sequence). J lost 5 bases, V lost 8 bases, and 8 bases had no gene match. The CDR3 loop spans 14 amino acids. The CDR3 protein is CASGGSGGENIQYF. CDR3 bases: TGTGCCAGTGGGGGCAGCGGGGGTGAAAACATTCAGTACTTC.

This clone was recorded once. The chain recombines TRBV2 with TRBJ2-3, with D unresolved. Trimming removed 1 base from V and 4 bases from J, with 12 bases in between. The germline V gene has CDR1 SNHLY and CDR2 FYNNEI. CDR3 length: 15 residues. As DNA, the CDR3 is TGTGCCAGCAGTGAAGACCCAAACATATCAGATACGCAGTATTTT. This translates into CASSEDPNISDTQYF.

This clone appeared a single time. The rearrangement uses TRBV11-2 and TRBJ2-1; 8 bases map to TRBD2. The CDR3 has 14 residues. Per the germline V gene, CDR1 is SGHAT and CDR2 is FQNNGV. V was pared by 2 bases and J by 5 bases, with 2 bases of the junction left unmatched. The CDR3 nucleotides are TGTGCCAGCAGCTTAACTAGCGGCCACAATGAGCAGTTCTTC. As protein: CASSLTSGHNEQFF.

This clone was counted a few times. This chain connects TRBV5-8 to TRBJ2-3; perhaps TRBD1 as D (5 bases). The CDR3 consists of 15 residues. Germline V gene sequence: CDR1 SGHTS, CDR2 YDEGEE. Trimming cost V 0 bases and J 5 bases, with 13 bases left between them. The CDR3 coding sequence is TGTGCCAGCAGCTTGGCTCGTGGGGCAAAAGATACGCAGTATTTT. Amino acids: CASSLARGAKDTQYF.

This clone has a single count. The J gene is TRBJ1-3, the V gene TRBV13; unclear D gene. V lost 1 base and J lost 11, with 12 bases in between. This CDR3 comprises 13 residues. Germline V gene lookup returns CDR1 PRHDT and CDR2 FYEKMQ (reference sequence). The CDR3 loop reads CASSLADTLSIYF. In nucleotides, the CDR3 is TGTGCCAGCAGCTTAGCCGACACGCTTTCCATATATTTT.

The V gene is TRBV7-2, the J gene TRBJ2-5, with D hard to call. Germline V lookup: CDR1 SGHTA, CDR2 FQGNSA. This CDR3 comprises 15 residues. V gave up 1 base and J gave up 5 bases, with 14 bases separating them. The CDR3 loop reads CASSLEVSRDETQYF. The DNA for the CDR3 is TGTGCCAGCAGCTTAGAAGTTAGCCGCGACGAGACCCAGTACTTC.

The V gene is TRBV4-3, the J gene TRBJ1-2, with D possibly being TRBD1 (5 bases). This CDR3 contains 13 residues. Germline V CDR1 and CDR2: LGHNA, YSLEER. V lost 4 bases and J lost 4, with 10 bases in between. Here the CDR3 DNA reads TGCGCCAGCAGCCGTGACAGTTCCTATGGCTACACCTTC. Translating gives CASSRDSSYGYTF.

This chain links TRBV7-7 with TRBJ1-2; TRBD1 matches at 8 bases. This CDR3 has 16 residues. V gave up 11 bases and J gave up 8 bases; unmatched junction bases: 22. Germline V gene lookup returns CDR1 SSHAT and CDR2 FNYEAQ (reference sequence). As DNA, the CDR3 is TGTGCCGTCCATGGGGGGCAGGGGGCGAATGGGCGAGGCTACACCTTC. As protein: CAVHGGQGANGRGYTF.

The V call is TRBV24-1, the J call TRBJ1-1, with D possibly TRBD1 on 6 matching bases. The CDR3 is 16 residues long. The germline CDR1 and CDR2 sequences are KGHDR and SFDVKD. Trimming removed 4 bases from V and 0 bases from J, with 14 bases in between. In DNA, the CDR3 is TGTGCCACCAGTGAGCCCACAGGGATATTGAACACTGAAGCTTTCTTT. It is translated as CATSEPTGILNTEAFF.

This chain connects TRBV6-1 to TRBJ1-5; 7 bases align to TRBD1. Germline V gene lookup returns CDR1 MNHNS and CDR2 SASEGT. The CDR3 runs 15 residues. V lost 1 base, J lost 7 bases, and 7 bases stayed unmatched. For the CDR3, the DNA is TGTGCCAGCAGTGAAGGACAGGGCCTTCTCCAGCCCCAGCATTTT. It encodes CASSEGQGLLQPQHF.

This clone was seen only a few times. V and J are TRBV7-9 and TRBJ2-4, with D perhaps TRBD2 (5 bases). The germline CDR1 and CDR2 sequences are SEHNR and FQNEAQ (reference sequence). Trimming left V 5 bases short and J 2 bases short, with 10 bases between. The CDR3 loop spans 14 amino acids. The CDR3, as DNA: TGTGCCAGCAGCCCAGGACTGACCAAAAACATTCAGTACTTC. It yields the protein CASSPGLTKNIQYF.

The rearrangement uses TRBV6-6 and TRBJ2-3; D is unresolved. V lost 6 bases to trimming and J lost 7 bases, with 14 bases between them. The CDR3 loop spans 13 amino acids. Looked up from germline, CDR1 is MNHNY and CDR2 is SVGAGI (reference sequence). This chain's CDR3 is CASSPRVFNTQYF. CDR3 nucleotides: TGTGCCAGCAGCCCCCGAGTCTTTAATACGCAGTATTTT.

The V and J genes are TRBV3-1 (or the pseudogene TRBV3-2) and TRBJ1-3; D is ambiguous. CDR1 is LGHDT, CDR2 YNNKEL, per germline (reference sequence). This CDR3 is built from 13 residues. V was trimmed by 3 bases and J by 0 bases, leaving 3 bases between them. CDR3 in DNA: TGTGCCAGCAGCCACCACTCTGGAAACACCATATATTTT. It is translated as CASSHHSGNTIYF.

This clone showed up just once. CDR3 in amino acids: CASSPQGRSSYGYTF. The CDR3 nucleotides read TGTGCCAGCAGCCCTCAGGGGCGGTCTAGCTATGGCTACACCTTC. This chain joins TRBV11-2 and TRBJ1-2; TRBD1 might be the D (6 bases). V was shortened by 5 bases and J by 4 bases, with 17 bases between the two germline ends. The germline gives CDR1 SGHAT, CDR2 FQNNGV. This CDR3 has 15 residues.

The genes are TRBV6-5 and TRBJ2-7; 12 nucleotides match TRBD2. The J segment lost 6 bases and the V segment lost 6 bases, leaving 9 bases of the junction unmatched. CDR1 is MNHEY and CDR2 is SVGAGI in the germline V gene. The CDR3 spans 15 residues. The CDR3 nucleotides read TGTGCCAGCAGGGGACTAGCGGGTAATCGTGGCGAGCAGTACTTC. It yields the protein CASRGLAGNRGEQYF.

This clone was counted a single time. The chain combines TRBV2 with TRBJ2-1; 9 positions agree with TRBD1. Germline CDR1 and CDR2: SNHLY and FYNNEI. The length of the CDR3 is 13 residues. V gave up 7 bases and J gave up 5 bases; unmatched junction bases: 3. The CDR3 protein is CASIRDRDNEQFF. The CDR3 nucleotides are TGTGCCAGCATCCGGGACAGGGACAATGAGCAGTTCTTC.

This chain links TRBV3-1 (or the pseudogene TRBV3-2) with TRBJ2-1; 8 positions match TRBD1. V was clipped by 4 bases and J by 5 bases; unmatched bases: 4. The CDR3 has 14 amino acids. Germline assignment: CDR1 LGHDT and CDR2 YNNKEL (reference sequence). The CDR3 DNA reads as TGTGCCAGCAGCCCAGGACAGGGTCACAATGAGCAGTTCTTC. Its protein product is CASSPGQGHNEQFF.

This chain uses TRBV5-1 with TRBJ2-5; 9 bases align to TRBD2. Trimming removed 4 bases from V and 4 bases from J; junction bases left unmatched: 8. Germline lookup yields CDR1 SGHRS and CDR2 YFSETQ. This CDR3 comprises 15 residues. CDR3 nucleotides: TGCGCCAGCAGCCCCAGCGGGGGGCCAGTAGAGACCCAGTACTTC. Protein: CASSPSGGPVETQYF.

The chain links TRBV3-1 (or the pseudogene TRBV3-2) to TRBJ1-2; 8 bases align to TRBD1. Germline V CDR1 and CDR2: LGHDT, YNNKEL (reference sequence). V lost 2 bases to trimming and J lost 8 bases; unmatched junction nucleotides: 4. The length of the CDR3 is 13 residues. The CDR3 protein is CASSQPTGAGYTF. The CDR3 DNA sequence: TGTGCCAGCAGCCAACCGACAGGGGCAGGCTACACCTTC.

This rearrangement joins TRBV5-1 to TRBJ2-1; 7 bases line up with TRBD2. J was trimmed by 5 bases and V by 5 bases; bases with no gene match: 7. The CDR3 extends over 14 amino acids. Germline V CDR1 and CDR2: SGHRS, YFSETQ. The DNA of the CDR3 is TGCGCCAGCAGTTTCCGAAGCGGGGACAATGAGCAGTTCTTC. This gives the protein CASSFRSGDNEQFF.

The chain joins TRBV5-1 to TRBJ2-3; D not resolved. V shed 2 bases and J shed 0 bases, with 13 bases lying between them. This CDR3 has 16 residues. From germline, CDR1 is SGHRS and CDR2 YFSETQ. This chain's CDR3 is CASSLELRSSTDTQYF. Here the CDR3 DNA reads TGCGCCAGCAGCTTAGAGTTGAGATCTAGCACAGATACGCAGTATTTT.

V and J are TRBV3-1 (or the pseudogene TRBV3-2) and TRBJ2-7; 8 nucleotides line up with TRBD2. Trimming cost V 6 bases and J 0 bases; bases outside gene matches: 13. This CDR3 contains 17 residues. Germline loops: CDR1 LGHDT, CDR2 YNNKEL (reference sequence). In DNA, the CDR3 is TGTGCCAGCAGTCGCGGGGGGCGGGGGGCCAGCTCCTACGAGCAGTACTTC. Encoded protein: CASSRGGRGASSYEQYF.

This rearrangement joins TRBV20-1 to TRBJ1-1; TRBD1 might be the D (6 bases). Germline CDR1 DFQATT, CDR2 SNEGSKA (reference sequence). V was trimmed by 6 bases and J by 6 bases, leaving 11 bases between them. This CDR3 has 11 amino acids. CDR3 residues: CSAGAAAEAFF. The CDR3 coding sequence is TGCAGTGCGGGGGCTGCCGCTGAAGCTTTCTTT.